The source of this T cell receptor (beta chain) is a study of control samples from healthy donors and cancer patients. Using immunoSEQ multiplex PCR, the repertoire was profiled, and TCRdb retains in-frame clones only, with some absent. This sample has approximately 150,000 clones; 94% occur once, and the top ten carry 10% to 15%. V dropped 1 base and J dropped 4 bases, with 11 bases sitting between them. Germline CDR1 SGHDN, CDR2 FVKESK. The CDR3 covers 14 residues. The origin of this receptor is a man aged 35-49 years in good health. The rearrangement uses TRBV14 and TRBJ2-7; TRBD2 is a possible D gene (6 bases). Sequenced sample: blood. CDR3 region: CASSQAGVGYEQYF. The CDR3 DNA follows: TGTGCCAGCAGCCAAGCGGGGGTGGGGTACGAGCAGTACTTC. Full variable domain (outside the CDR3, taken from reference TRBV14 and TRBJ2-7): EAGVTQFPSHSVIEKGQTVTLRCDPISGHDNLYWYRRVMGKEIKFLLHFVKESKQDESGMPNNRFLAERTGGTYSTLKVQPAELEDSGVYFCASSQAGVGYEQYFGPGTRLTVT.